The T cell receptor (beta chain) described here comes from a study of blood T cell repertoires in COVID-19. Study-level information: Spain, Italy and the United States supplied samples that represented acute and convalescent COVID-19. T cells, B-cell-depleted T cells, or PBMCs supplied cDNA or gDNA.

In the original processing: Reference gene primer amplification gave estimated nucleated cell counts. Assay used: immunoSEQ multiplex PCR; TCRdb lists only in-frame clones, some missing. Clonal size and the V and J genes are those of that table, whereas D and trimming came from the DNA. The sample has 130,000 or so clones; 55% to 75% are singletons. The table lists this clone with a few counts. Germline CDR1 and CDR2: ENHRY and SYGVKD. V lost 4 bases and J lost 4, with 7 bases in between. The CDR3 loop spans 12 amino acids. The sequenced sample consisted of peripheral blood. The chain links TRBV10-3 to TRBJ1-2; D not resolved. The receptor's source is a woman in her seventies with acute or convalescent COVID-19. The CDR3 DNA reads as TGTGCCATCAGTGTATCCCCCTATGGCTACACCTTC. Residues: CAISVSPYGYTF.